This T cell receptor beta chain was recovered during a study of cytomegalovirus exposure and HLA in healthy donors. General study findings and limits: Cytomegalovirus association was assigned to approximately 160 TCR beta chains. Researchers had no immune exposure information except CMV serostatus available.

PCR involved 60 Vbeta and 13 Jbeta primers. Sequencing used immunoSEQ multiplex PCR; TCRdb keeps in-frame clones, though not all of them. This table has 40,000 or so clones, 66% appearing once. The ends lost 4 bases at V and 8 bases at J; junction bases unmatched: 16. Looked up from germline, CDR1 is MDHEN and CDR2 is SYDVKM. CDR3 size: 16 residues. Only one count was recorded for this clone. What it recognizes is unknown. The sequenced sample consisted of PBMCs. The clonotype originates from a man between 50 and 59 years old in good health and CMV-seropositive. The V call is TRBV28, the J call TRBJ1-2, with 7 bases that match TRBD1. CDR3 region: CASSSGTVRRWGGYTF. The CDR3 nucleotides read TGTGCCAGCAGTTCAGGGACAGTCCGGCGGTGGGGGGGCTACACCTTC.